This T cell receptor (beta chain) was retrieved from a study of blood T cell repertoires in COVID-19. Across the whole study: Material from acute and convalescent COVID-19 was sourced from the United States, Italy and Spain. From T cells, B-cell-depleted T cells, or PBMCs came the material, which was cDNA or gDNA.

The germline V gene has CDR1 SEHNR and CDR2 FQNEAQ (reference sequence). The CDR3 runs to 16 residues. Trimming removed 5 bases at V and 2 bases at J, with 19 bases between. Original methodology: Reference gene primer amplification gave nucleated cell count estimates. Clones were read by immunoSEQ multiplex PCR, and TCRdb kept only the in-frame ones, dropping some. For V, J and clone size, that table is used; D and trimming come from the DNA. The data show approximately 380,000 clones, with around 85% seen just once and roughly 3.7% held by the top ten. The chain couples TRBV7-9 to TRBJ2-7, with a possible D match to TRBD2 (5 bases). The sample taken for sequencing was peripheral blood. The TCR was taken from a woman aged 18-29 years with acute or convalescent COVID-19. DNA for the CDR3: TGTGCCAGCAGCCAACTAGGTGGCAGTACAACCTACGAGCAGTACTTC. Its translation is CASSQLGGSTTYEQYF.